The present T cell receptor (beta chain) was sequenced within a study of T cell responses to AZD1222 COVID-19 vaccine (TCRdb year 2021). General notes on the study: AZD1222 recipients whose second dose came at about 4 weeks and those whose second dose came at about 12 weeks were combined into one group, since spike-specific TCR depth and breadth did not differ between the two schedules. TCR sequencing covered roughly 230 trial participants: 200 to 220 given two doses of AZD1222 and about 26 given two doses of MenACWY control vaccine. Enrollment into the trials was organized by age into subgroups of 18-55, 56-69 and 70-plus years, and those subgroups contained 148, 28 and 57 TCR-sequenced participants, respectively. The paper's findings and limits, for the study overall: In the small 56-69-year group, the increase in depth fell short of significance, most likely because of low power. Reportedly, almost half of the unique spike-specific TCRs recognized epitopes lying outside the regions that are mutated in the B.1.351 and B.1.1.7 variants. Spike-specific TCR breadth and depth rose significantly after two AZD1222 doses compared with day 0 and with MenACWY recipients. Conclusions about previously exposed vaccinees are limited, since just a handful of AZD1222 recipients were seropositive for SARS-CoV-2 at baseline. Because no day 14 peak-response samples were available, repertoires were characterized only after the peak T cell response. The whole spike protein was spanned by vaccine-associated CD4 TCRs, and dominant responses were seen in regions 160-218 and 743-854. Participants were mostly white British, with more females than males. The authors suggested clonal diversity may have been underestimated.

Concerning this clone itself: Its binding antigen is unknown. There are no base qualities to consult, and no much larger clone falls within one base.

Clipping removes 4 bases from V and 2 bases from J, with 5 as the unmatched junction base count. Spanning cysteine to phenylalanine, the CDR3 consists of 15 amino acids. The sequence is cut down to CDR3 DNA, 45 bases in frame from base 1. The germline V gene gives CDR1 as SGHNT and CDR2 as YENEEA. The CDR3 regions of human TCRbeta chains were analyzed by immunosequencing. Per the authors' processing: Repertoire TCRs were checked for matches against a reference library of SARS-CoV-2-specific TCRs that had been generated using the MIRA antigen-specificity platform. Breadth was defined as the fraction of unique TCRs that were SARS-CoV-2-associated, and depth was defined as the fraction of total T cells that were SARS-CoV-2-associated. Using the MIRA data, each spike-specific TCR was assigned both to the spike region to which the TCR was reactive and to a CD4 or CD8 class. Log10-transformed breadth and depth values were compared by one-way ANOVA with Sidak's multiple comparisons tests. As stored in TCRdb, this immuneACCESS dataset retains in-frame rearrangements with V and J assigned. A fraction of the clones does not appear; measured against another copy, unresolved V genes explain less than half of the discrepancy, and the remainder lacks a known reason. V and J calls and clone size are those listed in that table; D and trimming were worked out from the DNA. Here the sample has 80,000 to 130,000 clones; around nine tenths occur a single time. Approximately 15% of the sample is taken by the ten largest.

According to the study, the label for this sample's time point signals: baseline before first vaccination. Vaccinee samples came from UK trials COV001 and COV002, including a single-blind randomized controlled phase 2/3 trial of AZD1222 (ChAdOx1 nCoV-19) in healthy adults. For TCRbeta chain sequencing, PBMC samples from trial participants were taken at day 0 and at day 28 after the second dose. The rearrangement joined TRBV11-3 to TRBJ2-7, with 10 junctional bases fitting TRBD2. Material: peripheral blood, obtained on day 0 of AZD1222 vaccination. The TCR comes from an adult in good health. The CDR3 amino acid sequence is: CASSYPSGGAYEQYF. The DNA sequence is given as TGTGCCAGCAGCTACCCTAGCGGGGGAGCCTACGAGCAGTACTTC.